A single sample gave rise to the 16 T cell receptor beta chains below, sequenced in a study of long-term antiretroviral therapy in people with HIV. Researchers report immunoSEQ v3.0 was run at survey level. Generated by immunoSEQ multiplex PCR, the TCRdb table keeps only in-frame clones and is missing some. Found here are about 22,000 clones, around 77% of them singletons; the top ten hold 9% to 15%. Here the sequenced sample was unsorted PBMCs, taken less than 1.8 years before starting antiretroviral therapy. Every receptor here comes from a woman aged 40 to 49 with HIV.

The CDR3 DNA is TGTGCCAGTAGTATTTTCGGGGGGCCGAGAGGCTACACCTTC. It is translated as CASSIFGGPRGYTF. The rearrangement uses TRBV19 and TRBJ1-2; maybe TRBD1 (6 bases). The CDR3 runs 14 residues. Trimming removed 3 bases from V and 8 bases from J, with 16 bases in between. Germline V gene sequence: CDR1 LNHDA, CDR2 SQIVND (reference sequence).

The chain is built from TRBV2 and TRBJ2-5, with 7 bases fitting TRBD1. The CDR3 sequence is 16 residues long. V lost 6 bases, J lost 0 bases, and 10 bases stayed unmatched. Germline V gene lookup returns CDR1 SNHLY and CDR2 FYNNEI. CDR3 residues: CASRTLRGQDQETQYF. CDR3 coding DNA: TGTGCCAGCAGAACACTTAGGGGGCAGGACCAAGAGACCCAGTACTTC.

For this clone: The same CDR3 is also encoded by other DNA sequences in this sample. The chain links TRBV15 to TRBJ1-2, with D perhaps TRBD1 (6 bases). Germline values: CDR1 LNHNV, CDR2 YYDKDF (reference sequence). This CDR3 has 15 amino acids. V was clipped by 3 bases and J by 4 bases, with 15 bases between them. Here the CDR3 DNA reads TGTGCCACCAGCAGGGATTCTCAGGGGAGCTATGGCTACACCTTC. This codes for CATSRDSQGSYGYTF.

The chain employs TRBV10-2 and TRBJ2-2; D perhaps matches TRBD2 (6 bases). The germline CDR1 and CDR2 sequences are WSHSY and SAAADI. The CDR3 covers 13 residues. Trimming removed 6 bases from V and 3 bases from J, with 8 bases in between. CDR3 DNA sequence: TGCGCCAGCAGAGGGGACTACACCGGGGAGCTGTTTTTT. Translating it yields CASRGDYTGELFF.

This clone turned up a few times. The chain carries TRBV5-1 and TRBJ1-2; D may be TRBD1 (5 bases). The CDR3 has 14 residues. Germline-derived CDR1 and CDR2 are SGHRS and YFSETQ. Trimming took 2 bases from V and 3 from J, leaving 11 bases between them. CDR3 region: CASSFTGTDYGYTF. CDR3 nucleotide sequence: TGCGCCAGCAGCTTCACCGGGACGGACTATGGCTACACCTTC.

This chain connects TRBV5-4 to TRBJ1-2, with TRBD1 matching 8 bases. V dropped 1 base and J dropped 8; count of bases not matched to a gene: 4. This CDR3 spans 13 amino acids. CDR1 SGHNT and CDR2 YYREEE come from the germline V gene (reference sequence). The CDR3 spells CASSLQGAHGYTF. The CDR3 DNA reads TGTGCCAGCAGCTTGCAGGGGGCTCACGGCTACACCTTC.

This clone was seen only a few times. A junction end diverges from the germline sequence, so it may reflect a read error. The chain combines TRBV7-7 with TRBJ1-2, with no clear D. The CDR3 covers 13 residues. Germline CDR1 reads SSHAT; CDR2 reads FNYEAQ (reference sequence). The DNA of the CDR3 is TGTGCTAGCAACCCGCTGACCGGTGACGGCTACACCTTC. Protein product: CASNPLTGDGYTF.

V and J are TRBV11-2 and TRBJ2-3; D remains unclear. CDR1 and CDR2 from the germline V gene are SGHAT and FQNNGV. Trimming stripped 1 base from V and 0 bases from J, with 8 bases between. The CDR3 has 15 amino acids. The CDR3 reads CASSLVMTSTDTQYF. Written as DNA, the CDR3 is TGTGCCAGCAGCTTAGTGATGACTAGCACAGATACGCAGTATTTT.

This rearrangement joins TRBV5-1 to TRBJ1-4; TRBD1 aligns across 10 bases. The CDR3 extends over 15 amino acids. V was pared by 4 bases and J by 4 bases, with 4 bases of the junction left unmatched. Germline CDR1 SGHRS, CDR2 YFSETQ. CDR3 bases: TGCGCCAGCAGCGCAGGGACAGGGGATAATGAAAAACTGTTTTTT. Residues: CASSAGTGDNEKLFF.

The chain joins TRBV19 to TRBJ1-1; the D gene is possibly TRBD1 (6 bases). CDR1 is LNHDA, CDR2 SQIVND, per germline (reference sequence). The CDR3 runs to 15 residues. The V and J ends lost 0 bases and 6 bases respectively, with 14 bases between them. The CDR3 region is CASSIDLQGKPEAFF. The CDR3 coding sequence is TGTGCCAGTAGTATAGATCTACAGGGTAAGCCTGAAGCTTTCTTT.

The chain couples TRBV6-5 to TRBJ1-4; D call uncertain. This CDR3 region has 15 residues. Trimming took 0 bases from V and 0 from J, leaving 5 bases between them. The germline V gene has CDR1 MNHEY and CDR2 SVGAGI. DNA of the CDR3: TGTGCCAGCAGTTACTCAAGAACAACTAATGAAAAACTGTTTTTT. Its protein is CASSYSRTTNEKLFF.

The chain couples TRBV30 to TRBJ1-4, with a tentative D call TRBD1 (5 bases). The ends were cut back, 2 bases at V and 8 bases at J, with 12 bases in the middle. CDR1 and CDR2 from the germline V gene are GTSNPN and SVGIG (reference sequence). The CDR3 is 13 residues long. The CDR3 here is CAWSFQGEEKLFF. CDR3 sequence (DNA): TGTGCCTGGAGTTTCCAGGGAGAGGAAAAACTGTTTTTT.

The rearrangement uses TRBV7-9 and TRBJ1-3; 7 bases are shared with TRBD1. Trimming cost V 5 bases and J 4 bases; bases outside gene matches: 8. Germline V gives CDR1 SEHNR, CDR2 FQNEAQ (reference sequence). The CDR3 extends over 15 amino acids. The CDR3 protein is CASSRQGYTGNTIYF. CDR3 DNA sequence: TGTGCCAGCAGCCGACAGGGATATACAGGAAACACCATATATTTT. The complete variable domain, with remaining parts taken from reference TRBV7-9 and TRBJ1-3, reads DTGVSQNPRHKITKRGQNVTFRCDPISEHNRLYWYRQTLGQGPEFLTYFQNEAQLEKSRLLSDRFSAERPKGSFSTLEIQRTEQGDSAMYLCASSRQGYTGNTIYFGEGSWLTVV.

This clone was recorded only once. The chain has TRBV6-5 and TRBJ1-5; tentative D call: TRBD1 (6 bases). V lost 5 bases and J lost 1, with 12 bases in between. This CDR3 spans 15 amino acids. CDR1 and CDR2 from the germline V gene are MNHEY and SVGAGI. The CDR3 bases are TGTGCCAGCAGTCGATCACAGGGAAGCAATCAGCCCCAGCATTTT. Protein product: CASSRSQGSNQPQHF.

V gene TRBV10-1 combines with J gene TRBJ1-2, with D unclear. V lost 3 bases and J 4 bases, leaving 12 bases between the germline ends. The CDR3 spans 14 residues. In germline, CDR1 is WNHNN, CDR2 SYGVQD (reference sequence). Here the CDR3 reads CASSESRTFYGYTF. In DNA, the CDR3 is TGCGCCAGCAGTGAATCGAGGACGTTCTATGGCTACACCTTC.

The genes are TRBV5-6 and TRBJ2-5; 7 nucleotides line up with TRBD1. In germline, CDR1 is SGHDT, CDR2 YYEEEE. The CDR3 extends over 15 amino acids. The ends lost 5 bases at V and 2 bases at J; junction bases unmatched: 9. The DNA for the CDR3 is TGTGCCAGCAGTTTTCCAACAGGGGAGCAAGAGACCCAGTACTTC. It is translated as CASSFPTGEQETQYF.